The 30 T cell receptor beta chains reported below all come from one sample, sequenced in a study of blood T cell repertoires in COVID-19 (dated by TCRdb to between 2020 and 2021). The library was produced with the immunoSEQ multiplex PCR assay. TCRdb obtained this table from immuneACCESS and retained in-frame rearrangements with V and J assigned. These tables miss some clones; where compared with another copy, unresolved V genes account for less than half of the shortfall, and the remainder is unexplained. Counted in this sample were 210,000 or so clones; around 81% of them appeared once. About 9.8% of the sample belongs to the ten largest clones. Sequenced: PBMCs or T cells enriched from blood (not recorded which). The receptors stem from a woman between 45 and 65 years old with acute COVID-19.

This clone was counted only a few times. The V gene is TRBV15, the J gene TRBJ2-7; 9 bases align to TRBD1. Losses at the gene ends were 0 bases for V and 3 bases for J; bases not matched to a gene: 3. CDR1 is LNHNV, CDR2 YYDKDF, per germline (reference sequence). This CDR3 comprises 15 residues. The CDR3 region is CATSRDQGQGYEQYF. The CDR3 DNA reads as TGTGCCACCAGCAGAGATCAGGGACAGGGCTACGAGCAGTACTTC.

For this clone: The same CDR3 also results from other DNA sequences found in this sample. The chain's CDR3 is CASSVAGLNTEAFF. The DNA for the CDR3 is TGTGCCAGCAGCGTAGCAGGGTTGAACACTGAAGCTTTCTTT. J is TRBJ1-1 and V is TRBV9; maybe TRBD1 (5 bases). The V end lost 0 bases, the J end lost 0 bases, and 6 bases lay between the germline ends. The CDR3 has 14 residues. Germline CDR1 is SGDLS and CDR2 is YYNGEE. Full variable domain (missing parts from reference TRBV9 and TRBJ1-1): DSGVTQTPKHLITATGQRVTLRCSPRSGDLSVYWYQQSLDQGLQFLIQYYNGEERAKGNILERFSAQQFPDLHSELNLSSLELGDSALYFCASSVAGLNTEAFFGQGTRLTVV.

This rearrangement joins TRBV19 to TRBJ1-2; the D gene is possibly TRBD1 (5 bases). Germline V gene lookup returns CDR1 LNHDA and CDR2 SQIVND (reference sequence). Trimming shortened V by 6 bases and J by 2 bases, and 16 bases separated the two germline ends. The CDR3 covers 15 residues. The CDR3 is CASRQQEGLNYGYTF. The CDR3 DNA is TGTGCCAGTAGACAACAGGAGGGACTAAACTATGGCTACACCTTC.

CDR3 loop: CASSLVGQGYGYTF. The CDR3 DNA reads as TGCGCCAGCAGCTTGGTGGGGCAGGGTTATGGCTACACCTTC. The chain couples TRBV5-1 to TRBJ1-2, with D perhaps matching TRBD1 (5 bases). The V gene lost 0 bases and the J gene lost 5 bases, with 11 bases spanning the gap. The CDR3 sequence is 14 residues long. Germline V lookup: CDR1 SGHRS, CDR2 YFSETQ.

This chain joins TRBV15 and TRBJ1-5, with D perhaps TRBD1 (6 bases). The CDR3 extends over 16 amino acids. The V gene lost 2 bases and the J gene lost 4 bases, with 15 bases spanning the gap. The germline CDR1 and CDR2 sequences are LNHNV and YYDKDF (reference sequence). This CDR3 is CATSRRTGIGNQPQHF. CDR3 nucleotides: TGTGCCACCAGCAGACGAACAGGGATTGGGAATCAGCCCCAGCATTTT.

The DNA of the CDR3 is TGCAGCGCCGGGGACTTCGAGCGCGGCGAGCAGTTCTTC. This encodes CSAGDFERGEQFF. The chain couples TRBV29-1 to TRBJ2-1, with a weak D call TRBD2 (6 bases). V lost 7 bases and J lost 10, with 20 bases in between. The CDR3 is 13 amino acids. Germline CDR1 is SQVTM and CDR2 is ANQGSEA.

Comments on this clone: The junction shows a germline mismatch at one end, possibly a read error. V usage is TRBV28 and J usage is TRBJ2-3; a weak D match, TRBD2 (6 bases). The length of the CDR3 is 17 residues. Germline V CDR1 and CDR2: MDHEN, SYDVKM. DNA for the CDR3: TGTGCCAGCAGATACTCCGTTACGTCCGGGAGCAAAGATACGCAGTATTTT. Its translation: CASRYSVTSGSKDTQYF.

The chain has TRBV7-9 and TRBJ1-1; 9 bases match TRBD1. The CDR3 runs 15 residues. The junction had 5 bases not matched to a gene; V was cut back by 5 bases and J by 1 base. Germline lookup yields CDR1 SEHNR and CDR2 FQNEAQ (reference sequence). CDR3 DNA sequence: TGTGCCAGCAGCCGACCGGGACAGGGGAACACTGAAGCTTTCTTT. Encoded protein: CASSRPGQGNTEAFF.

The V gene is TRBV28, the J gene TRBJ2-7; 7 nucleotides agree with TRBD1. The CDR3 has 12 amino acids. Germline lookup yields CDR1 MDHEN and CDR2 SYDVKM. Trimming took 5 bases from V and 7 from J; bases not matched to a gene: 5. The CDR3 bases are TGTGCCAGCAGTGAAAGGGGGCGGGAGCAGTACTTC. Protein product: CASSERGREQYF.

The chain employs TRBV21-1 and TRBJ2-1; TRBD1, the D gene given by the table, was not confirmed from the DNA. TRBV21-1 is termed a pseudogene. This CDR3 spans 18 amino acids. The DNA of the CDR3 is TGTGCCAGCAGCAAAGTGGGGGTTCCGGGACAGGGTGGCAATGAGCAGTTCTTC. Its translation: CASSKVGVPGQGGNEQFF.

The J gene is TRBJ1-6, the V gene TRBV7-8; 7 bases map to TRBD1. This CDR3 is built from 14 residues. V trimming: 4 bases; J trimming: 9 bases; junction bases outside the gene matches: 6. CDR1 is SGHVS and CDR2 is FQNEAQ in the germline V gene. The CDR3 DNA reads TGTGCCAGCAGCTCCTCAGGGGGATCTTCACCCCTCCACTTT. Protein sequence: CASSSSGGSSPLHF.

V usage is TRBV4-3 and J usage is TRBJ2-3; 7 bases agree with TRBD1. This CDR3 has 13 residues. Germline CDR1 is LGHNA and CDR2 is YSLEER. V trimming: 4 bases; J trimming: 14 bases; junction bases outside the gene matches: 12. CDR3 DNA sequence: TGCGCCAGCAGCCGGGACAGAGTCACGGTTCGGTATTTT. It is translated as CASSRDRVTVRYF.

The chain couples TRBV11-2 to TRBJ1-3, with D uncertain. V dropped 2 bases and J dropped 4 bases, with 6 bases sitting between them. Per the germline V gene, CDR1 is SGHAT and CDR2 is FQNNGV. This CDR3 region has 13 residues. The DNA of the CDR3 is TGTGCCAGCAGCTTAAATGAGGGAAACACCATATATTTT. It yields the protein CASSLNEGNTIYF.

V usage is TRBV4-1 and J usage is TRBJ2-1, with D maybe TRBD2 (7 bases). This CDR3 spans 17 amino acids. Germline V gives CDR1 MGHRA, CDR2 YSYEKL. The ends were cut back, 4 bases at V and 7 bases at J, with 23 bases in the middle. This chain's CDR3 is CASSRGGRGSYNNEQFF. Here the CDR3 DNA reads TGCGCCAGCAGCCGCGGGGGCAGGGGCTCCTACAATAATGAGCAGTTCTTC.

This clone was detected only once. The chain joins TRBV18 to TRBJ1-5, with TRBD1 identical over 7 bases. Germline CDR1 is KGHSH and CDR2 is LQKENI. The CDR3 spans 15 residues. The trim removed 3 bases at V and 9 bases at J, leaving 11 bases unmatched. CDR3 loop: CASSPGQGGVGPQHF. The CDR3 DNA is TGTGCCAGCTCACCGGGGCAGGGGGGAGTAGGGCCCCAGCATTTT.

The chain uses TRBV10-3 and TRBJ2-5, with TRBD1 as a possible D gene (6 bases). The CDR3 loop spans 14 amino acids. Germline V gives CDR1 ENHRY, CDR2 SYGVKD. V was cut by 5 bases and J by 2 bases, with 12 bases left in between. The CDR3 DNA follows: TGTGCCATCAGTCCACTCGGACAGCAAGAGACCCAGTACTTC. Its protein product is CAISPLGQQETQYF.

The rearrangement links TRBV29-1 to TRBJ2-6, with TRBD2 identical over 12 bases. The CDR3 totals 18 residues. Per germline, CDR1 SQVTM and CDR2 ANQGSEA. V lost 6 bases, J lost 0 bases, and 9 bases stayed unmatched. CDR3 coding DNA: TGCAGCGTCTCTAGCGGGAGGGCCCTATCCTCTGGGGCCAACGTCCTGACTTTC. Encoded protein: CSVSSGRALSSGANVLTF.

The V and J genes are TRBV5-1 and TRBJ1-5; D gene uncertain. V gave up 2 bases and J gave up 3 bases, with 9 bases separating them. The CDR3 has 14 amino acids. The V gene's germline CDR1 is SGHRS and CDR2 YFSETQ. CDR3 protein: CASSLRSPNQPQHF. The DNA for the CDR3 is TGCGCCAGCAGCTTACGTAGTCCCAATCAGCCCCAGCATTTT.

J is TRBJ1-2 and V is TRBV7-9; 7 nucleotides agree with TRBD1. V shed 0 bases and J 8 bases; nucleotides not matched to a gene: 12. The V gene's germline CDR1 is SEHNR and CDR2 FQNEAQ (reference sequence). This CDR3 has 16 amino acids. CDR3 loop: CASSLAETGDFEGYTF. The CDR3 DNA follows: TGTGCCAGCAGCTTAGCGGAAACAGGGGATTTCGAGGGCTACACCTTC. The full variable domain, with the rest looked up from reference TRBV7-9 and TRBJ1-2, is DTGVSQNPRHKITKRGQNVTFRCDPISEHNRLYWYRQTLGQGPEFLTYFQNEAQLEKSRLLSDRFSAERPKGSFSTLEIQRTEQGDSAMYLCASSLAETGDFEGYTFGSGTRLTVV.

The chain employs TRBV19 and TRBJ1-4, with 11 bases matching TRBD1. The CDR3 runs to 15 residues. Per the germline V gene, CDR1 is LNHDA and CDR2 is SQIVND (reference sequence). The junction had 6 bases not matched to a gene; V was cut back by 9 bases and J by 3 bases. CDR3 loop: CASRDRGSPNEKLFF. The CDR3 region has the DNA TGTGCCAGCCGGGACAGGGGGTCCCCTAATGAAAAACTGTTTTTT.

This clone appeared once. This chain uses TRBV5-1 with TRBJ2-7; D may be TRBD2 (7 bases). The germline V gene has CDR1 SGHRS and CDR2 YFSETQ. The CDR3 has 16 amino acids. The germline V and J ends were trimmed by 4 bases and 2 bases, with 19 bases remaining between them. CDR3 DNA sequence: TGCGCCAGCAGCCCATCTAGGGGGGGGCCGACCTACGAGCAGTACTTC. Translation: CASSPSRGGPTYEQYF.

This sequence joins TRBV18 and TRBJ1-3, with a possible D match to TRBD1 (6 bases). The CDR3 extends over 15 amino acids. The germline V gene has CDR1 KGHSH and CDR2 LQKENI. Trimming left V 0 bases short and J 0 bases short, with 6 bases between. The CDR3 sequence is CASSPPGASGNTIYF. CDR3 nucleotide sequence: TGTGCCAGCTCACCACCGGGGGCCTCTGGAAACACCATATATTTT.

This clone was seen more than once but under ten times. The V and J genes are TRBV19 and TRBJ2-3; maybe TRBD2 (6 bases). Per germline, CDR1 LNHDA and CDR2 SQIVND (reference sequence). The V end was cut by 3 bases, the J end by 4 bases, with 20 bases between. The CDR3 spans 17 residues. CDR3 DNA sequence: TGTGCCAGTAGTATTCGGGCTAGCGTTTCGTTAGCAGATACGCAGTATTTT. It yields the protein CASSIRASVSLADTQYF. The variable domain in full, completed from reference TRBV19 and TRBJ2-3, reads DGGITQSPKYLFRKEGQNVTLSCEQNLNHDAMYWYRQDPGQGLRLIYYSQIVNDFQKGDIAEGYSVSREKKESFPLTVTSAQKNPTAFYLCASSIRASVSLADTQYFGPGTRLTVL.

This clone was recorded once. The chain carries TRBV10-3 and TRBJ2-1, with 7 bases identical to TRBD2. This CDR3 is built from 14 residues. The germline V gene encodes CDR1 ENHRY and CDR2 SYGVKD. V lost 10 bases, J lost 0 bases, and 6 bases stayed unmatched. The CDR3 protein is CATIGLGSYNEQFF. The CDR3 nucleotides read TGTGCCACGATTGGACTAGGCTCCTACAATGAGCAGTTCTTC.

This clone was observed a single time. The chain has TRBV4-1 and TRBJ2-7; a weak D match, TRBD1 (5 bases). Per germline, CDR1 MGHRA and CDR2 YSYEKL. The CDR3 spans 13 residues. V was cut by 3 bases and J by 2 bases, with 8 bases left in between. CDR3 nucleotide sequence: TGCGCCAGCAGCCATCTCAGGGCCTACGAGCAGTACTTC. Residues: CASSHLRAYEQYF.

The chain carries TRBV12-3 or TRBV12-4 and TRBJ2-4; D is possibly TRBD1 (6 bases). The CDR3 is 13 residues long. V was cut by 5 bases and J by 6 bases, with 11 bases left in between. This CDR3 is CASSRDTSNIQYF. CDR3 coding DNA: TGTGCCAGCAGTCGGGACACTTCAAACATTCAGTACTTC.

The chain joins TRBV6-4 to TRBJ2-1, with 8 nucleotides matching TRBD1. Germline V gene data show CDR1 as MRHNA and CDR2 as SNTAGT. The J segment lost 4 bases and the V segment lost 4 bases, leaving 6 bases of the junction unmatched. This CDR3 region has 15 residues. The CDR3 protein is CASSVSGQGYNEQFF. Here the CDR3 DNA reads TGTGCCAGCAGTGTTTCCGGACAGGGTTACAATGAGCAGTTCTTC.

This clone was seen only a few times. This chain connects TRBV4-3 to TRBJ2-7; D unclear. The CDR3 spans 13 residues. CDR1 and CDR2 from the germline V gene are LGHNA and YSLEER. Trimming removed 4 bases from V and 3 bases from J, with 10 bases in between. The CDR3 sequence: CASSPYHGYEQYF. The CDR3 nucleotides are TGCGCCAGCAGCCCCTACCATGGCTACGAGCAGTACTTC.

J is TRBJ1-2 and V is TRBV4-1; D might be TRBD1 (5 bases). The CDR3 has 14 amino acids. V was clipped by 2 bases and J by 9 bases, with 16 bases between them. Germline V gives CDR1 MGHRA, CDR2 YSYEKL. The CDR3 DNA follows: TGCGCCAGCAGCCAACCAGCGGGACGGACGAGCTACACCTTC. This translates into CASSQPAGRTSYTF.

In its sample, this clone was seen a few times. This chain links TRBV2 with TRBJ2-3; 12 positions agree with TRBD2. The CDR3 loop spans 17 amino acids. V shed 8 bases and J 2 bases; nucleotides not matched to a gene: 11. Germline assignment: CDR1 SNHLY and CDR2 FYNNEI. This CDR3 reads CASLITSGGPDTDTQYF. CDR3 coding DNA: TGTGCCAGCTTGATTACTAGCGGGGGGCCAGACACAGATACGCAGTATTTT. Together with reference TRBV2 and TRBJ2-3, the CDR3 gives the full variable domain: EPEVTQTPSHQVTQMGQEVILRCVPISNHLYFYWYRQILGQKVEFLVSFYNNEISEKSEIFDDQFSVERPDGSNFTLKIRSTKLEDSAMYFCASLITSGGPDTDTQYFGPGTRLTVL.